The rows below give T cell receptor beta chains drawn from one sample of a study of tumor and adjacent non-tumor tissue in lung cancer. TCRdb reprocessed the multiplex PCR reads with MiXCR, giving one entry per CDR3 protein. This table holds some 100,000 distinct CDR3 sequences, about 61% found once. Material for sequencing was distant non-tumor lung tissue. The receptor source for this set is a man in his fifties or sixties with non-small cell lung cancer. Each CDR3 is given with its conserved first and last residue. A D gene is named only where the DNA matches it firmly. Size tells how often a clone was seen (once, few, many) or the class of an expanded clone, and some rows leave it out.

CDR3aa: CASILDRFSGRFGELFF; CDR3nt: TGTGCCAGCATCTTGGATAGGTTCAGCGGGAGATTCGGGGAGCTGTTTTTT; j_gene: TRBJ2-2; d_gene: TRBD2; v_gene: TRBV5-4; abundance: NA
CDR3aa: CASSYWGQATGAFF; CDR3nt: TGTGCCAGCAGTTATTGGGGACAGGCGACTGGAGCTTTCTTT; j_gene: TRBJ1-1; d_gene: TRBD1; v_gene: TRBV6-2/TRBV6-3; abundance: many
CDR3aa: CASSIAGAPETQYF; CDR3nt: TGTGCCAGCAGTATTGCAGGAGCGCCAGAGACCCAGTACTTC; j_gene: TRBJ2-5; d_gene: NA; v_gene: TRBV9; abundance: once
CDR3aa: CSARSSFRSYNEQFF; CDR3nt: TGCAGTGCTAGAAGCAGTTTCCGCTCCTACAATGAGCAGTTCTTC; j_gene: TRBJ2-1; d_gene: NA; v_gene: TRBV20-1; abundance: NA
CDR3aa: CGRRGTINEQFF; CDR3nt: TGTGGCAGGAGAGGGACAATCAATGAGCAGTTCTTC; j_gene: TRBJ2-1; d_gene: NA; v_gene: TRBV11-1; abundance: NA
CDR3aa: CASRTGGSETQYF; CDR3nt: TGTGCCAGCAGAACAGGGGGCAGTGAGACCCAGTACTTC; j_gene: TRBJ2-5; d_gene: TRBD1; v_gene: TRBV5-4; abundance: many
CDR3aa: CASSLGGENVQFF; CDR3nt: TGCGCCAGCAGCCTGGGCGGGGAGAATGTGCAGTTCTTC; j_gene: TRBJ2-1; d_gene: NA; v_gene: TRBV4-1; abundance: NA
CDR3aa: CASRAGDRGFGASVLTF; CDR3nt: TGTGCCAGCAGAGCTGGGGACAGGGGGTTTGGGGCCAGCGTCCTGACTTTC; j_gene: TRBJ2-6; d_gene: TRBD1; v_gene: TRBV5-4; abundance: NA
CDR3aa: CSFEAFGSHEQLF; CDR3nt: TGCAGCTTTGAAGCATTCGGGTCCCATGAGCAGTTGTTC; j_gene: TRBJ2-1; d_gene: NA; v_gene: TRBV29-1; abundance: NA
CDR3aa: CSVMGTADEQYF; CDR3nt: TGCAGCGTTATGGGTACGGCTGACGAGCAGTACTTC; j_gene: TRBJ2-7; d_gene: NA; v_gene: TRBV29-1; abundance: NA
CDR3aa: CASSPRLAGGPHEQFF; CDR3nt: TGTGCCAGCTCACCGAGACTAGCGGGAGGGCCCCACGAGCAGTTCTTC; j_gene: TRBJ2-1; d_gene: TRBD2; v_gene: TRBV18; abundance: NA
CDR3aa: CASSETSGVGYEQYF; CDR3nt: TGTGCCAGCAGTGAGACGAGTGGGGTTGGCTACGAGCAATACTTC; j_gene: TRBJ2-7; d_gene: NA; v_gene: TRBV6-1; abundance: NA
CDR3aa: CSARVTNYNEQFF; CDR3nt: TGCAGTGCTAGAGTTACAAATTACAATGAGCAGTTCTTC; j_gene: TRBJ2-1; d_gene: NA; v_gene: TRBV20-1; abundance: NA
CDR3aa: CASTLNKRDNEQFF; CDR3nt: TGTGCCAGCACTCTTAATAAGCGGGACAATGAGCAGTTCTTC; j_gene: TRBJ2-1; d_gene: NA; v_gene: TRBV2; abundance: few
CDR3aa: CASSAVTGTGHEQYF; CDR3nt: TGTGCCAGCAGCGCAGTTACCGGGACAGGCCACGAGCAGTATTTC; j_gene: TRBJ2-7; d_gene: TRBD1; v_gene: TRBV5-4; abundance: NA
CDR3aa: CASSSGNRYGYTF; CDR3nt: TGTGCCAGTAGTTCCGGGAACCGCTATGGCTACACCTTC; j_gene: TRBJ1-2; d_gene: NA; v_gene: TRBV6-6; abundance: NA